A selection of T cell receptor beta chains follows, all from one sample in a study of T cells in Graves' hyperthyroidism and ophthalmopathy. TCRdb re-called the multiplex PCR reads through MiXCR, storing one row per CDR3 protein. The table includes about 500,000 distinct CDR3 sequences, around 17% detected once. The source material was blood. These TCRs come from a woman aged 18-30 years with Graves' hyperthyroidism. CDR3s include the opening cysteine and the closing phenylalanine or tryptophan. The order of the fields is V gene, J gene, D gene, clone size, CDR3 DNA, CDR3 protein. The D gene is left open where the match is weak. A clone size is listed for some rows: how often the clone was seen (once, few, many), or a class if it is expanded.

>TRBV9|TRBJ2-2|.|.
TGTGCCAGCAGCGTATCAGGGACCGGGGAGCTGTTTTTT
CASSVSGTGELFF
>TRBV18|TRBJ1-4|.|.
TGTGCCAGCTCACCCCAAAGACAGAATGAAAAACTGTTTTTT
CASSPQRQNEKLFF
>TRBV2|TRBJ2-7|.|many
TGTGCCAGCAGCGTATCAGGCAGTTACTACGAGCAGTACTTC
CASSVSGSYYEQYF
>TRBV6-1|TRBJ2-2|TRBD1|few
TGTGCCAGCAGTGGATCTTACAGGGGACACACCGGGGAGCTGTTTTTT
CASSGSYRGHTGELFF
>TRBV4-2|TRBJ1-5|TRBD1|few
TGTGCCAGCAGCCAAGATGAGGACAGGGAGAGCAATCAGCCCCAGCATTTT
CASSQDEDRESNQPQHF
>TRBV6-2/TRBV6-3|TRBJ1-1|TRBD1|few
TGTGCCAGCGCTGGGACAGGGGGCGCATCGGCTTTCTTT
CASAGTGGASAFF
>TRBV6-5|TRBJ1-1|.|many
TGTGCCAGCAGTTACTCTTCTGGTGAAGCTTTCTTT
CASSYSSGEAFF
>TRBV12-3/TRBV12-4|TRBJ2-5|.|.
TGTGCCAGCAAGGGGCCGGGTGGGACCCAGTACTTC
CASKGPGGTQYF
>TRBV19|TRBJ2-7|TRBD1|.
TGTGCCACCACAGGGGAGAGCTCCTACGAGCAGTACTTC
CATTGESSYEQYF
>TRBV3-1|TRBJ2-1|.|many
TGTGCCAGCAGCCAACCGGGCCAGAGCTACAATGAGCAGTTCTTC
CASSQPGQSYNEQFF
>TRBV19|TRBJ2-1|TRBD2|few
TGTGCCAGTAGTATCGGACTAGCGGGGGGTGGTGAGCAGTTCTTC
CASSIGLAGGGEQFF
>TRBV24-1|TRBJ2-7|TRBD2|many
TGTGCCACCAGTGAATCGCGGGAGGACGAGCAGTACTTC
CATSESREDEQYF
>TRBV6-6|TRBJ1-6|.|.
TGTGCCAGCAGTTACTCAAGCAGGGGTGGTAATTCACCCCTCCACTTT
CASSYSSRGGNSPLHF
>TRBV30|TRBJ1-2|.|.
TGTGCCTGGAGTCAAGGGGGATTTCAGTATGGCTACACCTTC
CAWSQGGFQYGYTF
>TRBV11-2|TRBJ1-2|TRBD1|.
TGTGACAGCAGCTTAGAGCGGGACAGCTACTATGGCTACACCTTC
CDSSLERDSYYGYTF
>TRBV9|TRBJ1-3|.|.
TGTGCCAGCACCGAAGGGGATATAGTTGGAAACACCATATATTTT
CASTEGDIVGNTIYF
>TRBV2|TRBJ1-1|TRBD1|many
TGTGCCAGCCGGACAGGAGGATTGGGGGCTTTCTTT
CASRTGGLGAFF
>TRBV7-9|TRBJ2-2|.|.
TGTGCCAGCAGCTTTCGGGGGCACACCGGGGAGCTGTTTTTT
CASSFRGHTGELFF